Following are 22 T cell receptor beta chains from one sample sequenced in a study of monozygotic twins with inflammatory bowel disease. TCRdb reprocessed the 5' RACE reads, keeping one entry per CDR3 protein, no DNA. In total, the table holds 110,000 to 150,000 distinct CDR3 sequences. Specimen: blood. The receptor source for this set is a human donor with ulcerative colitis or Crohn's disease, or a healthy co-twin of an affected twin (not recorded which).

The V and J genes are TRBV7-9 and TRBJ2-5; the TRBD1 assignment by TCRdb is unverifiable without DNA. This CDR3 is built from 14 residues. Germline V gene data show CDR1 as SEHNR and CDR2 as FQNEAQ (reference sequence). CDR3 sequence: CASSFSGTQETQYF.

The rearrangement links TRBV12-3 or TRBV12-4 to TRBJ1-2; as DNA is missing, the TRBD1 call by TCRdb cannot be tested. The CDR3 has 12 amino acids. The CDR3 loop is CASRGTGYGYTF.

The J gene is TRBJ2-1, the V gene TRBV19; TCRdb indicates TRBD1, and absent DNA this call remains unverified. The germline V gene encodes CDR1 LNHDA and CDR2 SQIVND (reference sequence). The CDR3 length is 15 residues. The CDR3 reads CASSPGTGTYNEQFF.

The rearrangement links TRBV7-2 to TRBJ2-7; the TRBD1 assignment by TCRdb is unverifiable without DNA. Germline V gene lookup returns CDR1 SGHTA and CDR2 FQGNSA. The CDR3 extends over 15 amino acids. Here the CDR3 reads CASSERTGSGDEQYF. Full variable domain (missing parts from reference TRBV7-2 and TRBJ2-7): GAGVSQSPSNKVTEKGKDVELRCDPISGHTALYWYRQSLGQGLEFLIYFQGNSAPDKSGLPSDRFSAERTGGSVSTLTIQRTQQEDSAVYLCASSERTGSGDEQYFGPGTRLTVT.

The chain uses TRBV7-2 and TRBJ2-7. In germline, CDR1 is SGHTA, CDR2 FQGNSA. The CDR3 extends over 12 amino acids. CDR3 amino acids: CASSLPPDEQYF.

This chain joins TRBV3-1 and TRBJ2-3; checking the TCRdb D call of TRBD2 is not possible without DNA. This CDR3 region has 15 residues. From germline, CDR1 is LGHDT and CDR2 YNNKEL (reference sequence). This chain's CDR3 is CASSQGGGSTDTQYF.

The chain recombines TRBV24-1 with TRBJ1-2; TCRdb's assignment of TRBD1 cannot be checked, as there is no DNA. This CDR3 has 15 residues. Looked up from germline, CDR1 is KGHDR and CDR2 is SFDVKD. The CDR3 region is CATSDPSRDNYGYTF.

J is TRBJ2-1 and V is TRBV5-1; the D call from TCRdb, TRBD2, cannot be confirmed without DNA. There are 17 residues in the CDR3. Germline CDR1 SGHRS, CDR2 YFSETQ. The CDR3 spells CASSFATGGSSYNEQFF.

This chain connects TRBV28 to TRBJ2-1. This CDR3 spans 15 amino acids. CDR1 MDHEN and CDR2 SYDVKM come from the germline V gene. This CDR3 is CATMAAFHSYNEQFF.

The chain couples TRBV12-3 or TRBV12-4 to TRBJ1-5; no DNA is available, so the TRBD1 call from TCRdb remains unchecked. This CDR3 comprises 18 residues. The CDR3 sequence: CASSSRPLQGRSNQPQHF.

The CDR3: CSASLGGDQPQHF. The J gene is TRBJ1-5, the V gene TRBV20-1; TCRdb calls TRBD1, which cannot be checked without DNA. CDR1 and CDR2 from the germline V gene are DFQATT and SNEGSKA (reference sequence). The CDR3 contains 13 residues.

The chain carries TRBV19 and TRBJ2-2; as DNA is missing, the TRBD2 call by TCRdb cannot be tested. Germline lookup yields CDR1 LNHDA and CDR2 SQIVND (reference sequence). The CDR3 is 17 amino acids. CDR3: CASSRLGTSRNTGELFF.

The rearrangement uses TRBV20-1 and TRBJ2-1; TCRdb reports TRBD2, a call that lacks DNA to check it against. This CDR3 region has 15 residues. Germline V lookup: CDR1 DFQATT, CDR2 SNEGSKA (reference sequence). Here the CDR3 reads CSAPEGTSRYNEQFF.

Here the CDR3 reads CASSLSGQSNQPQHF. This chain links TRBV11-2 with TRBJ1-5; TCRdb designates TRBD1, a call that cannot be tested without DNA. The CDR3 has 15 amino acids. Germline V gene sequence: CDR1 SGHAT, CDR2 FQNNGV. Based on the CDR3 plus reference TRBV11-2 and TRBJ1-5, the full variable domain is EAGVAQSPRYKIIEKRQSVAFWCNPISGHATLYWYQQILGQGPKLLIQFQNNGVVDDSQLPKDRFSAERLKGVDSTLKIQPAKLEDSAVYLCASSLSGQSNQPQHFGDGTRLSIL.

The chain joins TRBV7-3 to TRBJ2-2. The CDR3 runs 14 residues. Germline loops: CDR1 SGHTA, CDR2 FQGTGA. The chain's CDR3 is CASSPNNPTGELFF.

The CDR3: CSAFPGQGADEQFF. The chain couples TRBV20-1 to TRBJ2-1; there is no DNA to check the TCRdb D call of TRBD1. There are 14 residues in the CDR3. Germline V CDR1 and CDR2: DFQATT, SNEGSKA (reference sequence).

The chain uses TRBV4-3 and TRBJ2-2; TCRdb outputs TRBD2, but without DNA this stays unchecked. Germline values: CDR1 LGHNA, CDR2 YSLEER. The CDR3 is 16 residues long. CDR3 in amino acids: CASSQDRDQRTGELFF.

The rearrangement joins TRBV7-9 to TRBJ1-4; TCRdb's assignment of TRBD1 cannot be checked, as there is no DNA. The germline V gene encodes CDR1 SEHNR and CDR2 FQNEAQ (reference sequence). This CDR3 comprises 16 residues. Here the CDR3 reads CASSPLDGLVGGKLFF.

The V and J genes are TRBV20-1 and TRBJ1-2; as DNA is missing, the TRBD1 call by TCRdb cannot be tested. The CDR3 sequence is 16 residues long. Germline values: CDR1 DFQATT, CDR2 SNEGSKA (reference sequence). CDR3 residues: CSARDRTESANYGYTF.

The chain uses TRBV7-2 and TRBJ1-4; TCRdb lists TRBD1, though no DNA is available to test this call. In germline, CDR1 is SGHTA, CDR2 FQGNSA. The length of the CDR3 is 12 residues. CDR3 loop: CACRGPNEKLFF.

The chain uses TRBV7-8 and TRBJ2-1; TCRdb calls TRBD2, which cannot be checked without DNA. CDR3 size: 13 residues. Germline assignment: CDR1 SGHVS and CDR2 FQNEAQ. This chain's CDR3 is CASRREAYNEQFF.

This sequence joins TRBV5-1 and TRBJ1-2. This CDR3 has 13 residues. CDR1 and CDR2 (germline): SGHRS, YFSETQ. CDR3 in amino acids: CASSQGLTYGYTF. The whole variable domain, filled in from reference TRBV5-1 and TRBJ1-2, reads KAGVTQTPRYLIKTRGQQVTLSCSPISGHRSVSWYQQTPGQGLQFLFEYFSETQRNKGNFPGRFSGRQFSNSRSEMNVSTLELGDSALYLCASSQGLTYGYTFGSGTRLTVV.